The 22 T cell receptor beta chains below were found in one sample sequenced in a study of neurological immune-mediated disorders. TCRdb re-derived calls from the 5' RACE reads in MiXCR, one entry per CDR3 protein. The table lists roughly 50,000 distinct CDR3 sequences, about 13% of them singletons, with around 9% in the top ten. Documented time point: longitudinal time-point 3. Sequenced material: PBMCs. The receptors stem from a male donor with HTLV-1-associated myelopathy (HAM/TSP).

In this sample, this clonotype turned up a few times. The chain links TRBV20-1 to TRBJ1-2; 8 bases map to TRBD1. V lost 6 bases and J lost 2; bases outside the gene matches: 11. Germline lookup yields CDR1 DFQATT and CDR2 SNEGSKA (reference sequence). The CDR3 is made up of 15 amino acids. The CDR3 protein is CSAKDRVRVNYGYTF. CDR3 nucleotide sequence: TGCAGTGCCAAGGACAGGGTCAGGGTGAACTATGGCTACACCTTC.

In its sample, this clonotype was seen many times. The chain recombines TRBV6-5 with TRBJ1-5; TRBD1 is a possible D gene (5 bases). CDR3 length equals 13 residues. Germline-derived CDR1 and CDR2 are MNHEY and SVGAGI. Trimming left V 5 bases short and J 7 bases short, with 12 bases between. CDR3 sequence (DNA): TGTGCCAGCAGTACCTTTAGGGGACAGCCCCAGCATTTT. It translates to CASSTFRGQPQHF.

This clonotype came up many times. This rearrangement joins TRBV29-1 to TRBJ2-3, with D possibly matching TRBD1 (5 bases). V was trimmed by 3 bases and J by 2 bases, leaving 6 bases between them. The CDR3 runs to 12 residues. Germline CDR1 reads SQVTM; CDR2 reads ANQGSEA. The CDR3 loop reads CSVETDTDTQYF. The CDR3 DNA follows: TGCAGCGTTGAGACAGACACAGATACGCAGTATTTT.

This clonotype was detected many times. The rearrangement joins TRBV20-1 to TRBJ2-7; D might be TRBD2 (5 bases). Trimming cost V 2 bases and J 5 bases, with 10 bases left between them. The CDR3 length is 12 residues. CDR1 is DFQATT, CDR2 SNEGSKA, per germline (reference sequence). CDR3 in amino acids: CSARFGVDEQYF. The DNA for the CDR3 is TGCAGTGCTAGATTCGGGGTCGACGAGCAGTACTTC.

This clonotype occurred many times. The rearrangement links TRBV7-9 to TRBJ1-3; weak D call: TRBD1 (5 bases). V gave up 4 bases and J gave up 8 bases, with 9 bases separating them. There are 12 residues in the CDR3. Germline V gene data show CDR1 as SEHNR and CDR2 as FQNEAQ (reference sequence). CDR3 DNA: TGTGCCAGCAGCTCTACAGGAGACACCATATATTTT. Amino acid sequence: CASSSTGDTIYF.

This clonotype was recorded many times. The chain recombines TRBV3-1 with TRBJ1-1; D call uncertain. V was clipped by 1 base and J by 10 bases, with 13 bases between them. Germline V lookup: CDR1 LGHDT, CDR2 YNNKEL (reference sequence). The length of the CDR3 is 13 residues. CDR3 in DNA: TGTGCCAGCAGCCAAGGTAACGGGCGGTCAGCTTTCTTT. Translating gives CASSQGNGRSAFF.

The V and J genes are TRBV12-3 or TRBV12-4 and TRBJ1-2; TRBD1 matches at 9 bases. This CDR3 has 15 residues. V lost 0 bases to trimming and J lost 5 bases; unmatched junction nucleotides: 4. CDR3 protein: CASSLAPGQGYGYTF. DNA of the CDR3: TGTGCCAGCAGTTTAGCACCGGGACAGGGTTATGGCTACACCTTC.

The V gene is TRBV7-2, the J gene TRBJ1-1; 9 bases fit TRBD1. In germline, CDR1 is SGHTA, CDR2 FQGNSA. The CDR3 contains 12 residues. Germline trimming cut 7 bases from V and 6 bases from J; bases unmatched to any gene: 3. The CDR3 loop reads CASTRQGAEAFF. The CDR3 nucleotides read TGTGCCAGCACCCGACAGGGGGCTGAAGCTTTCTTT.

This clonotype was counted ten times or more. The rearrangement links TRBV5-1 to TRBJ2-7, with TRBD2 as a possible D gene (7 bases). Germline CDR1 is SGHRS and CDR2 is YFSETQ. This CDR3 is built from 16 residues. The germline V and J ends were trimmed by 0 bases and 2 bases, with 15 bases remaining between them. The CDR3 nucleotides are TGCGCCAGCAGCTTGGAAGCCCGGGGGGCCACCTACGAGCAGTACTTC. Amino acid sequence: CASSLEARGATYEQYF. Filled out from reference TRBV5-1 and TRBJ2-7, the complete variable domain reads KAGVTQTPRYLIKTRGQQVTLSCSPISGHRSVSWYQQTPGQGLQFLFEYFSETQRNKGNFPGRFSGRQFSNSRSEMNVSTLELGDSALYLCASSLEARGATYEQYFGPGTRLTVT.

Many counts were recorded for this clonotype. The genes are TRBV7-9 and TRBJ1-5; D is undetermined. Germline V lookup: CDR1 SEHNR, CDR2 FQNEAQ (reference sequence). V was pared by 2 bases and J by 0 bases, with 5 bases between. The CDR3 is made up of 14 amino acids. The CDR3 spells CASSLSYSNQPQHF. The DNA of the CDR3 is TGTGCCAGCAGCTTAAGCTATAGCAATCAGCCCCAGCATTTT.

This clonotype was found many times. The chain is built from TRBV20-1 and TRBJ1-5; D is ambiguous. The V gene's germline CDR1 is DFQATT and CDR2 SNEGSKA (reference sequence). V was clipped by 1 base and J by 4 bases, with 14 bases between them. The CDR3 has 15 amino acids. The CDR3 DNA is TGCAGTGCTAGAGTGACAACCAGGAAAAATCAGCCCCAGCATTTT. This gives the protein CSARVTTRKNQPQHF.

This rearrangement joins TRBV7-9 to TRBJ2-2; D is tentatively TRBD1 or TRBD2 (5 bases each). Germline loops: CDR1 SEHNR, CDR2 FQNEAQ (reference sequence). The CDR3 runs 17 residues. V was pared by 1 base and J by 1 base, with 13 bases between. CDR3 in DNA: TGTGCCAGCAGCTTAGTCTCGGGACCAAAGAACACCGGGGAGCTGTTTTTT. Its protein product is CASSLVSGPKNTGELFF.

This clonotype was recorded many times. The chain combines TRBV10-3 with TRBJ1-3; D is perhaps TRBD1 (6 bases). From germline, CDR1 is ENHRY and CDR2 SYGVKD. Deletions cut 2 bases from V and 0 bases from J, with 11 bases between. This CDR3 has 16 residues. DNA for the CDR3: TGTGCCATCAGTGAGAAGGGGGTCGACTCTGGAAACACCATATATTTT. Amino acid sequence: CAISEKGVDSGNTIYF.

This clonotype showed up many times. This chain connects TRBV7-9 to TRBJ2-3, with TRBD1 identical over 10 bases. The CDR3 is 14 residues long. Germline-derived CDR1 and CDR2 are SEHNR and FQNEAQ (reference sequence). V lost 5 bases, J lost 7 bases, and 6 bases stayed unmatched. In DNA, the CDR3 is TGTGCCAGCAGCGCAGGACAGGGGGTGTATACGCAGTATTTT. It yields the protein CASSAGQGVYTQYF.

This clonotype appeared many times. V gene TRBV6-2 or TRBV6-3 combines with J gene TRBJ1-4; D not resolved. The CDR3 contains 14 residues. V was pared by 4 bases and J by 5 bases, with 11 bases between. The germline gives CDR1 MNHEY, CDR2 SVGEGT. CDR3: CASSWRSGNEKLFF. The DNA of the CDR3 is TGTGCCAGCAGTTGGCGCAGCGGGAATGAAAAACTGTTTTTT.

In its sample, this clonotype was seen many times. This sequence joins TRBV5-1 and TRBJ1-3; D unclear. Germline CDR1 and CDR2: SGHRS and YFSETQ. V lost 0 bases to trimming and J lost 0 bases, with 4 bases between them. The CDR3 is made up of 14 amino acids. CDR3 sequence (DNA): TGCGCCAGCAGCTTGGACTACTCTGGAAACACCATATATTTT. Its translation: CASSLDYSGNTIYF.

The sample holds a few counts of this clonotype. The V and J genes are TRBV4-3 and TRBJ2-7; 9 bases line up with TRBD1. In germline, CDR1 is LGHNA, CDR2 YSLEER. The junction had 2 bases not matched to a gene; V was cut back by 0 bases and J by 2 bases. The CDR3 consists of 15 residues. The CDR3 sequence is CASSQDRDRAYEQYF. The DNA for the CDR3 is TGCGCCAGCAGCCAAGACCGGGACAGGGCCTACGAGCAGTACTTC.

This clonotype was picked up many times. The chain links TRBV12-3 or TRBV12-4 to TRBJ2-3; D remains unclear. The CDR3 extends over 15 amino acids. V was pared by 4 bases and J by 3 bases, with 14 bases between. The CDR3 DNA is TGTGCCAGCAGTTACCCGACGGGCCTTACAGATACGCAGTATTTT. Translated, it gives CASSYPTGLTDTQYF.

This chain connects TRBV18 to TRBJ2-5; D gene ambiguous. V lost 2 bases, J lost 3 bases, and 4 bases lay in between. Germline CDR1 KGHSH, CDR2 LQKENI. The CDR3 is 12 amino acids. CDR3 nucleotide sequence: TGTGCCAGCTCACCAACGGAAGAGACCCAGTACTTC. Its translation is CASSPTEETQYF.

This clonotype was recorded many times. The gene calls are TRBV3-1 and TRBJ2-2; D might be TRBD2 (7 bases). The CDR3 is 14 residues long. Trimming removed 4 bases from V and 7 bases from J, with 13 bases in between. Looked up from germline, CDR1 is LGHDT and CDR2 is YNNKEL (reference sequence). CDR3 coding DNA: TGTGCCAGCAGCCCGCACGGGGGGCACGGGGAGCTGTTTTTT. It is translated as CASSPHGGHGELFF.

This clonotype was counted ten times or more. V is TRBV20-1 and J is TRBJ1-5, with TRBD1 matching over 7 bases. Germline V gene sequence: CDR1 DFQATT, CDR2 SNEGSKA (reference sequence). The CDR3 totals 13 residues. Unmatched junction bases numbered 4, after V lost 2 bases and J lost 6 bases. The CDR3 DNA reads as TGCAGTGCTAGACAGGGGGTCGGTCAGCCCCAGCATTTT. Its protein is CSARQGVGQPQHF.

This clonotype was observed a handful of times. The V call is TRBV18, the J call TRBJ1-6, with D possibly matching TRBD1 (5 bases). CDR1 is KGHSH, CDR2 LQKENI, per germline. V was trimmed by 1 base and J by 8 bases, leaving 15 bases between them. The CDR3 covers 16 residues. The CDR3: CASSPLPIQGDSPLHF. CDR3 bases: TGTGCCAGCTCACCACTCCCGATTCAAGGGGATTCACCCCTCCACTTT.